These 23 T cell receptor beta chains were sequenced from one sample in a study of cytomegalovirus exposure and HLA in healthy donors. Both 60 Vbeta primers and 13 Jbeta primers went into the PCR. The assay was immunoSEQ multiplex PCR, and TCRdb's table has in-frame clones only and misses some. This repertoire shows some 160,000 clones, 80% found once; its top ten account for 5.7%. The material sequenced was PBMCs. These receptor sequences come from a middle-aged man in good health and CMV-seronegative.

V and J are TRBV28 and TRBJ1-4; D unclear. This CDR3 has 13 amino acids. The V gene's germline CDR1 is MDHEN and CDR2 SYDVKM. Trimming removed 5 bases at V and 5 bases at J, with 9 bases between. DNA for the CDR3: TGTGCCAGCAGTACAGCTTTAAATGAAAAACTGTTTTTT. It codes for CASSTALNEKLFF.

This clone was seen more than once but under ten times. The genes are TRBV6-1 and TRBJ2-1, with 16 bases matching TRBD2. Germline CDR1 reads MNHNS; CDR2 reads SASEGT. This CDR3 has 18 amino acids. J was trimmed by 14 bases and V by 4 bases; bases with no gene match: 17. CDR3: CASSALNMGLAGGPPEFF. CDR3 DNA: TGTGCCAGCAGTGCACTCAATATGGGACTAGCGGGAGGGCCGCCGGAGTTCTTC.

The CDR3 nucleotides read TGTGCCAGCAGCTTCGGTAGTCACTACGAGCAGTACTTC. Its protein product is CASSFGSHYEQYF. The chain joins TRBV11-2 to TRBJ2-7; D not resolved. The CDR3 runs 13 residues. Deletions cut 3 bases from V and 3 bases from J, with 9 bases between. Germline V gives CDR1 SGHAT, CDR2 FQNNGV. The whole variable domain, filled in from reference TRBV11-2 and TRBJ2-7, reads EAGVAQSPRYKIIEKRQSVAFWCNPISGHATLYWYQQILGQGPKLLIQFQNNGVVDDSQLPKDRFSAERLKGVDSTLKIQPAKLEDSAVYLCASSFGSHYEQYFGPGTRLTVT.

Only a few counts were recorded for this clone. The chain joins TRBV29-1 to TRBJ1-2, with D hard to call. V was cut by 4 bases and J by 2 bases, with 8 bases left in between. This CDR3 has 12 amino acids. Germline values: CDR1 SQVTM, CDR2 ANQGSEA. CDR3 residues: CSVVPENYGYTF. The CDR3 DNA follows: TGCAGCGTTGTGCCAGAAAACTATGGCTACACCTTC.

The CDR3 region is CASSWGGRDTEAFF. The CDR3 bases are TGTGCCAGCAGCTGGGGGGGTAGGGACACTGAAGCTTTCTTT. J is TRBJ1-1 and V is TRBV5-4; D may be TRBD1 (5 bases). The CDR3 has 14 residues. The ends were cut back, 3 bases at V and 3 bases at J, with 12 bases in the middle. Germline CDR1 reads SGHNT; CDR2 reads YYREEE (reference sequence).

The genes are TRBV15 and TRBJ2-5; possible D gene TRBD2, 5 bases. The CDR3 contains 14 residues. Germline CDR1 LNHNV, CDR2 YYDKDF (reference sequence). V lost 5 bases to trimming and J lost 9 bases, with 19 bases between them. The DNA of the CDR3 is TGTGCCACCAGCCTCGGCCCCCCGCCCGGGGCCCAGTACTTC. Protein product: CATSLGPPPGAQYF.

This clone was counted only a few times. One end of the junction fails to match germline, which may point to a read error. V and J are TRBV7-9 and TRBJ1-1, with no clear D. Germline V gives CDR1 SEHNR, CDR2 FQNEAQ (reference sequence). The CDR3 covers 12 residues. CDR3 in DNA: TGTTCCAGCAGCGGGAGGCCCACTGAAGCTTTCTTT. This codes for CSSSGRPTEAFF.

The gene calls are TRBV10-3 and TRBJ2-7, with D perhaps TRBD2 (5 bases). The CDR3 is made up of 13 amino acids. Germline CDR1 and CDR2: ENHRY and SYGVKD. Trimming took 4 bases from V and 7 from J, leaving 14 bases between them. The CDR3: CAISGYPEEEQYF. CDR3 coding DNA: TGTGCCATCAGTGGGTACCCGGAGGAGGAGCAGTACTTC.

The rearrangement uses TRBV7-9 and TRBJ1-2; TRBD1 aligns across 11 bases. Unmatched junction bases numbered 8, after V lost 4 bases and J lost 4 bases. The V gene's germline CDR1 is SEHNR and CDR2 FQNEAQ (reference sequence). This CDR3 has 16 amino acids. The CDR3 loop reads CASSSVTGQGVYGYTF. CDR3 nucleotide sequence: TGTGCCAGCAGCTCAGTTACGGGACAGGGGGTCTATGGCTACACCTTC.

The table lists this clone with a count of one. The chain employs TRBV29-1 and TRBJ2-7, with 10 positions matching TRBD2. This CDR3 has 16 residues. Germline lookup yields CDR1 SQVTM and CDR2 ANQGSEA. V gave up 0 bases and J gave up 6 bases; unmatched junction bases: 11. CDR3 nucleotides: TGCAGCGTTGAAGATCGAAAGGCTAGCGGGAGCTCCGAGCAGTACTTC. This translates into CSVEDRKASGSSEQYF.

The J gene is TRBJ2-5, the V gene TRBV6-6; TRBD2 aligns across 11 bases. The V gene's germline CDR1 is MNHNY and CDR2 SVGAGI (reference sequence). This CDR3 is 16 amino acids long. J lost 4 bases, V lost 0 bases, and 4 bases had no gene match. The CDR3 protein is CASSYSLAGGRETQYF. The CDR3 DNA follows: TGTGCCAGCAGTTACTCGCTAGCGGGGGGAAGAGAGACCCAGTACTTC.

The rearrangement links TRBV9 to TRBJ1-6; 8 nucleotides agree with TRBD1. After removal of 3 bases from V and 9 bases from J, the junction contained 5 bases not matched to a gene. This CDR3 has 14 amino acids. The germline V gene encodes CDR1 SGDLS and CDR2 YYNGEE. CDR3 region: CASSADRVLSPLHF. The CDR3 DNA reads TGTGCCAGCAGCGCGGACAGGGTTCTTTCACCCCTCCACTTT.

J is TRBJ2-7 and V is TRBV12-5; D unclear. V was trimmed by 0 bases and J by 9 bases, leaving 12 bases between them. The CDR3 sequence is 13 residues long. Germline V gene sequence: CDR1 LGHNT, CDR2 FRNRAP. The CDR3 spells CASGLVGSGLQYF. DNA for the CDR3: TGTGCTAGTGGTTTGGTTGGCAGTGGTCTGCAGTACTTC.

The chain couples TRBV30 to TRBJ1-1; 11 nucleotides match TRBD1. Per germline, CDR1 GTSNPN and CDR2 SVGIG (reference sequence). The CDR3 consists of 15 residues. V was pared by 2 bases and J by 5 bases, with 7 bases of the junction left unmatched. CDR3 nucleotide sequence: TGTGCCTGGAGTTCTACCGGGACAGGGGGAACTGAAGCTTTCTTT. Its translation: CAWSSTGTGGTEAFF.

The V and J genes are TRBV6-1 and TRBJ1-5; D gene ambiguous. Deletions cut 4 bases from V and 4 bases from J, with 14 bases between. The CDR3 sequence is 15 residues long. Germline loops: CDR1 MNHNS, CDR2 SASEGT. CDR3 sequence: CASSVGDKFNQPQHF. CDR3 nucleotide sequence: TGTGCCAGCAGTGTGGGAGACAAATTTAATCAGCCCCAGCATTTT.

The rearrangement uses TRBV7-2 and TRBJ2-5; TRBD2 might be the D (5 bases). This CDR3 is built from 13 residues. Trimming shortened V by 3 bases and J by 9 bases, and 14 bases separated the two germline ends. CDR1 and CDR2 (germline): SGHTA, FQGNSA. CDR3 in amino acids: CASSFRGIPAQYF. The CDR3 region has the DNA TGTGCCAGCAGCTTCCGAGGGATACCGGCCCAGTACTTC.

CDR3 sequence reads: CASSLQGNPEAFF. CDR3 DNA: TGTGCCAGCAGCCTACAGGGTAACCCTGAAGCTTTCTTT. The J gene is TRBJ1-1, the V gene TRBV27, with D perhaps TRBD1 (6 bases). Germline CDR1 and CDR2: MNHEY and SMNVEV (reference sequence). Deletions cut 6 bases from V and 6 bases from J, with 14 bases between. The CDR3 runs 13 residues.

The chain recombines TRBV7-2 with TRBJ2-7; no firm D call. The CDR3 length is 12 residues. Trimming removed 2 bases at V and 2 bases at J, with 4 bases between. Germline V gene sequence: CDR1 SGHTA, CDR2 FQGNSA. CDR3 nucleotide sequence: TGTGCCAGCAGCTTAACGGCCTACGAGCAGTACTTC. Its translation is CASSLTAYEQYF.

This clone was found once. The gene calls are TRBV18 and TRBJ1-5; D uncertain. Germline CDR1 reads KGHSH; CDR2 reads LQKENI. Between the trimmed V and J ends, which lost 3 bases and 3 bases, there was a span of 9 bases. The CDR3 runs to 14 residues. This CDR3 is CASSPTNINQPQHF. In nucleotides, the CDR3 is TGTGCCAGCTCACCTACGAACATCAATCAGCCCCAGCATTTT.

The V and J genes are TRBV7-2 and TRBJ2-5, with D maybe TRBD2 (5 bases). The CDR3 totals 14 residues. CDR1 SGHTA and CDR2 FQGNSA come from the germline V gene. Trimming cost V 5 bases and J 0 bases, with 10 bases left between them. CDR3 loop: CASSIERNQETQYF. CDR3 in DNA: TGTGCCAGCAGCATAGAGCGGAACCAAGAGACCCAGTACTTC.

This clone showed up just a few times. The chain combines TRBV4-1 with TRBJ2-7; no definite D call. This CDR3 is 16 amino acids long. Per germline, CDR1 MGHRA and CDR2 YSYEKL. Trimming removed 0 bases from V and 4 bases from J, with 16 bases in between. Written as DNA, the CDR3 is TGCGCCAGCAGCCAAGAACTTCGGCAGGTACTTTACGAGCAGTACTTC. It yields the protein CASSQELRQVLYEQYF.

V usage is TRBV7-2 and J usage is TRBJ2-3; weak D call: TRBD2 (6 bases). The CDR3 totals 14 residues. Trimming left V 1 base short and J 3 bases short, with 8 bases between. Germline V gives CDR1 SGHTA, CDR2 FQGNSA. The CDR3 nucleotides are TGTGCCAGCAGCTTAGACGCGGGGACAGATACGCAGTATTTT. Its protein product is CASSLDAGTDTQYF. The complete variable domain, with remaining parts taken from reference TRBV7-2 and TRBJ2-3, reads GAGVSQSPSNKVTEKGKDVELRCDPISGHTALYWYRQSLGQGLEFLIYFQGNSAPDKSGLPSDRFSAERTGGSVSTLTIQRTQQEDSAVYLCASSLDAGTDTQYFGPGTRLTVL.

The chain combines TRBV5-6 with TRBJ1-4; TRBD1 is a possible D gene (6 bases). CDR1 and CDR2 (germline): SGHDT, YYEEEE. Trimming cost V 4 bases and J 7 bases, with 14 bases left between them. The CDR3 is made up of 14 amino acids. The CDR3 coding sequence is TGTGCCAGCAGCCAGGGGAGGGTGGGTGAAAAACTGTTTTTT. Amino acid sequence: CASSQGRVGEKLFF.